The 25 T cell receptor beta chains below come from one sample, sequenced in a study of early T cells in non-severe SARS-CoV-2 infection. MiXCR, applied by TCRdb to the 5' RACE reads, yields one record per CDR3 protein. This table has about 80,000 distinct CDR3 sequences, around 13% appearing once. Sequenced material: whole blood. The receptors stem from an adult who was a healthcare worker with PCR-confirmed SARS-CoV-2 infection or an uninfected control (not recorded which).

V gene TRBV12-3 or TRBV12-4 combines with J gene TRBJ2-7; TRBD1 agrees at 10 bases. This CDR3 has 14 amino acids. Trimming cost V 5 bases and J 7 bases; bases outside gene matches: 8. CDR3 DNA sequence: TGTGCCAGCAGTCCCAGACAGGGGGCAGGGGAGCAGTACTTC. This encodes CASSPRQGAGEQYF.

The table lists this clonotype with many counts. The chain carries TRBV12-3 or TRBV12-4 and TRBJ2-2, with 11 positions matching TRBD2. The CDR3 has 20 residues. The V gene end was trimmed by 5 bases and the J gene end by 4 bases; junction bases not matched to a gene: 18. CDR3 amino acids: CASSQWKSASGRIGTGELFF. CDR3 DNA: TGTGCCAGCAGTCAATGGAAGTCGGCTAGCGGGAGGATAGGCACCGGGGAGCTGTTTTTT.

In this sample, this clonotype turned up a few times. The gene calls are TRBV6-1 and TRBJ1-5; perhaps TRBD1 as D (5 bases). Germline-derived CDR1 and CDR2 are MNHNS and SASEGT. Trimming removed 5 bases at V and 7 bases at J, with 12 bases between. The CDR3 spans 13 residues. The CDR3 loop reads CASSPGRDQPQHF. CDR3 coding DNA: TGTGCCAGCAGTCCGGGGAGGGACCAGCCCCAGCATTTT.

This clonotype came up a few times. The genes are TRBV5-4 and TRBJ2-6, with D possibly TRBD2 on 5 matching bases. V was shortened by 5 bases and J by 9 bases, with 15 bases between the two germline ends. The CDR3 is 14 residues long. Germline CDR1 is SGHNT and CDR2 is YYREEE (reference sequence). CDR3 protein: CASRTNRGGNVLTF. CDR3 coding DNA: TGTGCCAGCAGAACCAACCGAGGAGGCAACGTCCTGACTTTC.

This clonotype was observed at least ten times. The chain recombines TRBV20-1 with TRBJ2-3; 10 bases map to TRBD2. Trimming took 0 bases from V and 0 from J; bases not matched to a gene: 6. The CDR3 sequence is 17 residues long. In germline, CDR1 is DFQATT, CDR2 SNEGSKA (reference sequence). CDR3 residues: CSARDPELAGSTDTQYF. In DNA, the CDR3 is TGCAGTGCTAGAGATCCCGAACTAGCGGGGAGCACAGATACGCAGTATTTT.

This clonotype was observed many times. The CDR3 sequence: CASSSTIGAGETQYF. The CDR3 DNA reads TGTGCCAGCAGTTCAACTATCGGGGCTGGGGAGACCCAGTACTTC. V usage is TRBV28 and J usage is TRBJ2-5, with D possibly being TRBD1 or TRBD2 (5 bases each). The CDR3 runs to 15 residues. With 4 bases removed from V and 5 bases from J, the gap between germline ends came to 17 bases. CDR1 MDHEN and CDR2 SYDVKM come from the germline V gene.

This clonotype was seen a handful of times. This chain links TRBV3-1 with TRBJ2-2; TRBD2 aligns across 10 bases. Unmatched junction bases numbered 11, after V lost 4 bases and J lost 6 bases. The germline gives CDR1 LGHDT, CDR2 YNNKEL (reference sequence). The CDR3 sequence is 17 residues long. The CDR3 DNA sequence: TGTGCCAGCAGCCCGGACAATCTAGCGGGAGCTGCCGGGGAGCTGTTTTTT. Amino acid sequence: CASSPDNLAGAAGELFF.

The V and J genes are TRBV5-5 and TRBJ2-5; D possibly corresponds to TRBD1 (6 bases). The CDR3 loop spans 16 amino acids. Per the germline V gene, CDR1 is SGHKS and CDR2 is YYEKEE (reference sequence). The germline V and J ends were trimmed by 1 base and 2 bases, with 15 bases remaining between them. CDR3 region: CASSLRAGVLQETQYF. The CDR3 DNA reads TGTGCCAGCAGCTTGCGGGCAGGGGTTCTTCAAGAGACCCAGTACTTC.

At least ten counts were recorded for this clonotype. The chain employs TRBV4-3 and TRBJ1-2, with 8 bases aligning to TRBD1. The length of the CDR3 is 17 residues. Germline lookup yields CDR1 LGHNA and CDR2 YSLEER. After removal of 1 base from V and 0 bases from J, the junction contained 7 bases not matched to a gene. The CDR3 is CASSQVRTGISNYGYTF. The DNA for the CDR3 is TGCGCCAGCAGCCAAGTCCGGACAGGGATCTCTAACTATGGCTACACCTTC.

In its sample, this clonotype was seen many times. V usage is TRBV6-1 and J usage is TRBJ1-2; perhaps TRBD1 as D (5 bases). CDR3 length: 15 residues. Germline lookup yields CDR1 MNHNS and CDR2 SASEGT. V lost 4 bases and J lost 0, with 12 bases in between. DNA of the CDR3: TGTGCCAGCAGTGGGGGCCTTGGGGCTAACTATGGCTACACCTTC. As protein: CASSGGLGANYGYTF.

This clonotype showed up just a few times. The rearrangement joins TRBV7-9 to TRBJ2-3; D is possibly TRBD2 (5 bases). With 2 bases removed from V and 0 bases from J, the gap between germline ends came to 24 bases. CDR3 size: 20 residues. In germline, CDR1 is SEHNR, CDR2 FQNEAQ (reference sequence). CDR3: CASSLFRWEDDGKSTDTQYF. The CDR3, as DNA: TGTGCCAGCAGCTTATTTCGTTGGGAAGATGACGGGAAGAGCACAGATACGCAGTATTTT.

The chain combines TRBV29-1 with TRBJ2-3; D ambiguous. In germline, CDR1 is SQVTM, CDR2 ANQGSEA. Trimming took off 6 bases at V and 0 bases at J, with 7 bases between the two ends. This CDR3 is 12 amino acids long. CDR3 nucleotides: TGCAGCGTCGAGACTAGCACAGATACGCAGTATTTT. The encoded protein is CSVETSTDTQYF.

This clonotype has a handful of counts. CDR3 nucleotide sequence: TGTGCCAGCAGCTCCGGACAGGGGTATGGCTACACCTTC. It yields the protein CASSSGQGYGYTF. V usage is TRBV7-6 and J usage is TRBJ1-2; 9 positions match TRBD1. This CDR3 spans 13 amino acids. V lost 4 bases to trimming and J lost 5 bases; unmatched junction nucleotides: 2. Germline values: CDR1 SGHVS, CDR2 FNYEAQ.

This clonotype was found many times. This chain links TRBV11-2 with TRBJ2-1; 9 bases agree with TRBD1. CDR3 length: 16 amino acids. J gave up 4 bases and V 4 bases, and 8 bases lay outside the gene matches. Germline V gene data show CDR1 as SGHAT and CDR2 as FQNNGV. CDR3: CASSSFRDREYNEQFF. The DNA of the CDR3 is TGTGCCAGCAGCTCCTTCCGGGACAGGGAGTACAATGAGCAGTTCTTC.

This clonotype has a count of ten or more. The chain uses TRBV2 and TRBJ1-4; possible D gene TRBD1, 6 bases. Trimming removed 10 bases from V and 5 bases from J, with 17 bases in between. The CDR3 sequence is 14 residues long. From germline, CDR1 is SNHLY and CDR2 FYNNEI. The CDR3 sequence: CATHVGADNEKLFF. CDR3 in DNA: TGTGCCACCCATGTGGGGGCTGACAATGAAAAACTGTTTTTT. The full variable domain, its missing parts supplied by reference TRBV2 and TRBJ1-4, is EPEVTQTPSHQVTQMGQEVILRCVPISNHLYFYWYRQILGQKVEFLVSFYNNEISEKSEIFDDQFSVERPDGSNFTLKIRSTKLEDSAMYFCATHVGADNEKLFFGSGTQLSVL.

The table lists this clonotype with many counts. Here the CDR3 DNA reads TGTGCCAGCAGTTGGGATAGTGTCAATGAGCAGTTCTTC. Amino acids: CASSWDSVNEQFF. The genes are TRBV6-2 or TRBV6-3 and TRBJ2-1; the D is unclear. Trimming removed 4 bases from V and 6 bases from J, with 10 bases in between. The CDR3 runs 13 residues. The V gene's germline CDR1 is MNHEY and CDR2 SVGEGT.

This clonotype was observed a few times. The chain joins TRBV12-3 or TRBV12-4 to TRBJ1-1, with no clear D. CDR3 length equals 12 residues. The germline V and J ends were trimmed by 6 bases and 7 bases, with 12 bases remaining between them. CDR3 sequence reads: CASRPGGSEAFF. DNA for the CDR3: TGTGCCAGCAGACCCGGAGGTAGTGAAGCTTTCTTT.

The table lists this clonotype with many counts. CDR3 sequence: CASSESEGAPYEQYF. As DNA, the CDR3 is TGTGCCAGCAGTGAATCGGAGGGGGCCCCCTACGAGCAGTACTTC. The chain couples TRBV6-1 to TRBJ2-7, with D maybe TRBD1 (7 bases). Germline values: CDR1 MNHNS, CDR2 SASEGT. The CDR3 runs to 15 residues. Trimming took off 2 bases at V and 2 bases at J, with 13 bases between the two ends.

This clonotype has more than one count but fewer than ten. CDR3 sequence reads: CASSLLGDEQFF. The CDR3 bases are TGTGCCAGCAGCCTACTTGGGGATGAGCAGTTCTTC. The chain joins TRBV12-3 or TRBV12-4 to TRBJ2-1; D not resolved. The CDR3 is 12 residues long. V was clipped by 6 bases and J by 8 bases, with 11 bases between them.

The chain employs TRBV3-1 and TRBJ2-7; TRBD2 agrees at 15 bases. The CDR3 consists of 15 residues. The V segment lost 4 bases and the J segment 7 bases; nucleotides outside the gene matches: 5. The V gene's germline CDR1 is LGHDT and CDR2 YNNKEL (reference sequence). CDR3 in amino acids: CASSPGTSGRTEQYF. CDR3 nucleotide sequence: TGTGCCAGCAGCCCAGGGACTAGCGGGAGGACGGAGCAGTACTTC.

The CDR3 nucleotides are TGTGCCTCGAAAGGGACTAGCGGCCACACAGATACGCAGTATTTT. Translating gives CASKGTSGHTDTQYF. The rearrangement uses TRBV19 and TRBJ2-3; 11 bases align to TRBD2. CDR3 length: 15 amino acids. Trimming removed 11 bases from V and 2 bases from J; junction bases left unmatched: 9. The V gene's germline CDR1 is LNHDA and CDR2 SQIVND (reference sequence). Combining the CDR3 with reference TRBV19 and TRBJ2-3 gives the whole variable domain DGGITQSPKYLFRKEGQNVTLSCEQNLNHDAMYWYRQDPGQGLRLIYYSQIVNDFQKGDIAEGYSVSREKKESFPLTVTSAQKNPTAFYLCASKGTSGHTDTQYFGPGTRLTVL.

This CDR3 is CASSSPGTGSFGELFF. Here the CDR3 DNA reads TGTGCCAGCAGTTCTCCCGGGACAGGGAGCTTCGGGGAGCTGTTTTTT. The chain joins TRBV28 to TRBJ2-2, with 9 positions matching TRBD1. Germline V gives CDR1 MDHEN, CDR2 SYDVKM. Trimming took 4 bases from V and 7 from J; bases not matched to a gene: 10. The CDR3 consists of 16 residues.

This clonotype has a handful of counts. This sequence joins TRBV7-2 and TRBJ2-7; D perhaps matches TRBD1 (5 bases). The germline V gene has CDR1 SGHTA and CDR2 FQGNSA. V lost 1 base, J lost 9 bases, and 13 bases lay in between. This CDR3 is 13 amino acids long. This chain's CDR3 is CASSLGGALGQYF. CDR3 coding DNA: TGTGCCAGCAGCTTAGGGGGCGCATTAGGGCAGTACTTC.

The chain couples TRBV5-6 to TRBJ2-1; TRBD2 might be the D (6 bases). V lost 2 bases, J lost 1 base, and 13 bases lay in between. The CDR3 covers 16 residues. Germline loops: CDR1 SGHDT, CDR2 YYEEEE. CDR3 bases: TGTGCCAGCAGCTTATGGCGGGGAGGTTCCTACAATGAGCAGTTCTTC. This translates into CASSLWRGGSYNEQFF.

The chain is built from TRBV12-5 and TRBJ2-6; 7 bases agree with TRBD1. This CDR3 spans 19 amino acids. With 4 bases clipped from V and 0 bases from J, the junction kept 12 bases outside the gene matches. Looked up from germline, CDR1 is LGHNT and CDR2 is FRNRAP. CDR3 in amino acids: CASGSLERGTVSGANVLTF. CDR3 DNA: TGTGCTAGTGGTTCCCTCGAGAGAGGGACAGTCTCTGGGGCCAACGTCCTGACTTTC.